The rows below give T cell receptor beta chains drawn from one sample of a study of neoadjuvant nivolumab and ipilimumab in lung cancer. Method: immunoSEQ multiplex PCR; TCRdb's copy keeps in-frame clones and lacks some. Of about 23,000 clones listed, 82% were seen once; the top ten hold 23%. The specimen comprised peripheral blood, sampled before neoadjuvant nivolumab, alone or with ipilimumab. The source is an adult with non-small cell lung cancer. Both conserved end residues are part of each CDR3. The D gene is left open where the match is weak. For some rows the clone size is stated as once, few or many, or as a class when expanded; others skip it.

v_gene: TRBV5-1; abundance: -; j_gene: TRBJ2-4; d_gene: TRBD2; len: 14; CDR3nt: TGCGCCAGCAGATTAGCGGGAGGGAAAAACATTCAGTACTTC; CDR3aa: CASRLAGGKNIQYF
v_gene: TRBV11-3; abundance: -; j_gene: TRBJ2-7; d_gene: TRBD1; len: 14; CDR3nt: TGTGCCAGCAGCTTAGATCGGACAGGGGGCGAGCAGTACTTC; CDR3aa: CASSLDRTGGEQYF
v_gene: TRBV6-1; abundance: -; j_gene: TRBJ2-1; d_gene: -; len: 14; CDR3nt: TGTGCCAGCAGTCGTAGCCCGTCTAGTGGTGAGCAGTTCTTC; CDR3aa: CASSRSPSSGEQFF
v_gene: TRBV5-1; abundance: once; j_gene: TRBJ2-7; d_gene: -; len: 13; CDR3nt: TGCGCCAGCAGCTTGGTGGACAGCTACGAGCAGTACTTC; CDR3aa: CASSLVDSYEQYF
v_gene: TRBV6-5; abundance: -; j_gene: TRBJ2-1; d_gene: -; len: 15; CDR3nt: TGTGCCAGCAGTCCCCAGAGGGCCGCCTACAATGAGCAGTTCTTC; CDR3aa: CASSPQRAAYNEQFF
v_gene: TRBV5-1; abundance: once; j_gene: TRBJ2-2; d_gene: -; len: 15; CDR3nt: TGCGCCAGCAGCTTGGGGGCTTTCAACACCGGGGAGCTGTTTTTT; CDR3aa: CASSLGAFNTGELFF
v_gene: TRBV7-2; abundance: once; j_gene: TRBJ2-7; d_gene: TRBD2; len: 16; CDR3nt: TGTGCCAGCAGCTTAAGAAGCGGGGGCAGCTCCTACGAGCAGTACTTC; CDR3aa: CASSLRSGGSSYEQYF
v_gene: TRBV2; abundance: -; j_gene: TRBJ1-1; d_gene: -; len: 11; CDR3nt: TGTGCCAGCAGGGCGGACTCCCGTGCTTTCTTT; CDR3aa: CASRADSRAFF
v_gene: TRBV5-1; abundance: -; j_gene: TRBJ2-2; d_gene: -; len: 15; CDR3nt: TGCGCCAGCAGCTTTGAAGTGGGCTTAGGCGGGGAGCTGTTTTTT; CDR3aa: CASSFEVGLGGELFF
v_gene: TRBV9; abundance: -; j_gene: TRBJ1-5; d_gene: -; len: 14; CDR3nt: TGTGCCAGCAGCGTAGCCGGAGACGATCAGCCCCAGCATTTT; CDR3aa: CASSVAGDDQPQHF
v_gene: TRBV7-9; abundance: -; j_gene: TRBJ2-3; d_gene: TRBD1; len: 14; CDR3nt: TGTGCCAGCAGCTTGGGACAGGACAGGGATACGCAGTATTTT; CDR3aa: CASSLGQDRDTQYF
v_gene: TRBV2; abundance: -; j_gene: TRBJ2-7; d_gene: -; len: 13; CDR3nt: TGTGCCAGCAGTGAAACGGGAGACTACGAGCAGTACTTC; CDR3aa: CASSETGDYEQYF
v_gene: TRBV5-4; abundance: -; j_gene: TRBJ2-7; d_gene: -; len: 14; CDR3nt: TGTGCCAGCAGCTTGGTTTTACAGGGCGGCGAGCAGTACTTC; CDR3aa: CASSLVLQGGEQYF
v_gene: TRBV7-2; abundance: -; j_gene: TRBJ1-5; d_gene: -; len: 15; CDR3nt: TGTGCCAGCAGCCGGTCGCTAGGGGACAATCAGCCCCAGCATTTT; CDR3aa: CASSRSLGDNQPQHF
v_gene: TRBV29-1; abundance: -; j_gene: TRBJ1-3; d_gene: -; len: 12; CDR3nt: TGCAGCGTCTCCTACGGGGAGAACACCATATATTTT; CDR3aa: CSVSYGENTIYF
v_gene: TRBV7-9; abundance: -; j_gene: TRBJ2-3; d_gene: TRBD1; len: 15; CDR3nt: TGTGCCAGCAAAAGTACAGGGGCCTCCACAGATACGCAGTATTTT; CDR3aa: CASKSTGASTDTQYF
v_gene: TRBV18; abundance: few; j_gene: TRBJ1-1; d_gene: TRBD1; len: 15; CDR3nt: TGTGCCAGCTCACTCAACACAGGGGGCTACACTGAAGCTTTCTTT; CDR3aa: CASSLNTGGYTEAFF
v_gene: TRBV2; abundance: -; j_gene: TRBJ2-7; d_gene: -; len: 13; CDR3nt: TGTGCCAGCACAGGGGCCCTTACCTACGAGCAGTACTTC; CDR3aa: CASTGALTYEQYF